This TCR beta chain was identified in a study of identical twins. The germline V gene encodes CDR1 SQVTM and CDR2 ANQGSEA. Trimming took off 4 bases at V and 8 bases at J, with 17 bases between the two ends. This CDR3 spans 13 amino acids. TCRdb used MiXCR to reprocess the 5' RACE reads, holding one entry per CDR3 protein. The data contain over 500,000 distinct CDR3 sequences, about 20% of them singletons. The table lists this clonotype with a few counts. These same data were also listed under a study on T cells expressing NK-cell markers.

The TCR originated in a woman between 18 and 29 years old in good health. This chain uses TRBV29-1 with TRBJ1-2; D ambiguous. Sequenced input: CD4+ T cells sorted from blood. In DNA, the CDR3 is TGCAGCGTTGGTTCAGGCCGGGGAGGCGGCTACACCTTC. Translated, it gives CSVGSGRGGGYTF.